These 7 T cell receptor beta chains were sequenced from one sample in a study of identical twins. TCRdb reprocessed the 5' RACE reads with MiXCR, giving one entry per CDR3 protein. The table records 1.5 million to 2 million distinct CDR3 sequences, about 32% of them present only once. Sequenced input: cord blood. Source of these receptors: a newborn girl in good health.

The table lists this clonotype with many counts. V and J are TRBV7-9 and TRBJ1-1; no firm D call. This CDR3 contains 13 residues. The germline V gene has CDR1 SEHNR and CDR2 FQNEAQ (reference sequence). V was trimmed by 1 base and J by 3 bases, leaving 6 bases between them. DNA for the CDR3: TGTGCCAGCAGCTTAGGTTGGGACACTGAAGCTTTCTTT. Amino acids: CASSLGWDTEAFF.

The chain uses TRBV5-1 and TRBJ1-6, with a tentative D call TRBD1 (5 bases). V gave up 5 bases and J gave up 2 bases, with 17 bases separating them. This CDR3 has 17 residues. The V gene's germline CDR1 is SGHRS and CDR2 YFSETQ. The CDR3 DNA follows: TGCGCCAGCAGTAGTGGCGCGGGACGAACCTATAATTCACCCCTCCACTTT. It is translated as CASSSGAGRTYNSPLHF.

In its sample, this clonotype was seen many times. The CDR3, as DNA: TGCAGCGTCCGGTCCCTCTTTAATGAAAAACTGTTTTTT. Translating it yields CSVRSLFNEKLFF. The chain recombines TRBV29-1 with TRBJ1-4, with D hard to call. The CDR3 is 13 residues long. In germline, CDR1 is SQVTM, CDR2 ANQGSEA. Trimming removed 6 bases at V and 4 bases at J, with 12 bases between.

This chain joins TRBV12-5 and TRBJ2-1; D unresolved. CDR1 LGHNT and CDR2 FRNRAP come from the germline V gene. The CDR3 is 13 residues long. Deletions cut 1 base from V and 7 bases from J, with 8 bases between. The CDR3 loop reads CASGLDSLNEQFF. The CDR3 bases are TGTGCTAGTGGTTTGGACTCGCTTAATGAGCAGTTCTTC.

There are many counts of this clonotype. CDR3 protein: CASSLTWTDEQYF. In DNA form, the CDR3 reads TGTGCCAGCAGTTTAACATGGACCGACGAGCAGTACTTC. V is TRBV27 and J is TRBJ2-4; no clear D. The end of the DNA aligns better with TRBJ2-7, so the J call may be wrong. This CDR3 is built from 13 residues. The germline CDR1 and CDR2 sequences are MNHEY and SMNVEV (reference sequence).

V is TRBV7-2 and J is TRBJ1-2; the D is unclear. Germline V gene data show CDR1 as SGHTA and CDR2 as FQGNSA. The V gene lost 1 base and the J gene lost 8 bases, with 17 bases spanning the gap. The CDR3 runs to 15 residues. CDR3 in DNA: TGTGCCAGCAGCTTAGGTGGCAGACCCCTTGGGGGCTACACCTTC. This sequence encodes CASSLGGRPLGGYTF.

This rearrangement joins TRBV10-3 to TRBJ2-1; D unclear. This CDR3 spans 13 amino acids. V lost 11 bases to trimming and J lost 2 bases, with 13 bases between them. The germline gives CDR1 ENHRY, CDR2 SYGVKD. In DNA form, the CDR3 reads TGTGCCGCGGCTCGGAGCACCTACAATGAGCAGTTCTTC. Amino acids: CAAARSTYNEQFF.